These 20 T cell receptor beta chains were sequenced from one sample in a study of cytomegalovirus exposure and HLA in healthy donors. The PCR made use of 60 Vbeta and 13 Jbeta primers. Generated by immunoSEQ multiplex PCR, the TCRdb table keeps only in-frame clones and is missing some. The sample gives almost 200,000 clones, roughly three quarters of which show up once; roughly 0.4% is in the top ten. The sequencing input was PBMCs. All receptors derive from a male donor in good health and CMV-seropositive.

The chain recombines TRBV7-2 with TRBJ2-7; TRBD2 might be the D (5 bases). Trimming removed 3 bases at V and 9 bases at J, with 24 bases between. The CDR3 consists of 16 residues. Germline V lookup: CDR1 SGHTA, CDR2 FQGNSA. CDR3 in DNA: TGTGCCAGCAGCTTTCTGCGTCGAGGGCTGGGCGATGTGCAGTACTTC. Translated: CASSFLRRGLGDVQYF.

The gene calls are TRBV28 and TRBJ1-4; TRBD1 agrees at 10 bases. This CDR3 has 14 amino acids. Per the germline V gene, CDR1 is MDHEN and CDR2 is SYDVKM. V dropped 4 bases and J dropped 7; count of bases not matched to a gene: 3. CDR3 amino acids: CASSSGQGVEKLFF. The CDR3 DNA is TGTGCCAGCAGTTCCGGACAGGGGGTTGAAAAACTGTTTTTT.

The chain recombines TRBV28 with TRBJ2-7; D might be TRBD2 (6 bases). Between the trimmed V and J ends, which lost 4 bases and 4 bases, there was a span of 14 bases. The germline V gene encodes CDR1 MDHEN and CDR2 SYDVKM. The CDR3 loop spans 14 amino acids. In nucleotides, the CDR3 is TGTGCCAGCAGTTCTACGCGGGAAAAATACGAGCAGTACTTC. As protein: CASSSTREKYEQYF.

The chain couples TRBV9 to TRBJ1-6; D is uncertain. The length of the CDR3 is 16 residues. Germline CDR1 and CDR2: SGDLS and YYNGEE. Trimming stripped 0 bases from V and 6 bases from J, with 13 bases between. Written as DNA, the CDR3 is TGTGCCAGCAGCGTAGGGCCGGACTCTCGTAATTCACCCCTCCACTTT. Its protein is CASSVGPDSRNSPLHF. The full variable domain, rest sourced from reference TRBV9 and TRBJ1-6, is DSGVTQTPKHLITATGQRVTLRCSPRSGDLSVYWYQQSLDQGLQFLIQYYNGEERAKGNILERFSAQQFPDLHSELNLSSLELGDSALYFCASSVGPDSRNSPLHFGNGTRLTVT.

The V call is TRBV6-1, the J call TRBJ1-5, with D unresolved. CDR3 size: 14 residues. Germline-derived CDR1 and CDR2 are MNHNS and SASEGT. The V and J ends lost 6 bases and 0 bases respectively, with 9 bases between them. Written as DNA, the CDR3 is TGTGCCAGCAGCCAAAGCGATAGCAATCAGCCCCAGCATTTT. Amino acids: CASSQSDSNQPQHF.

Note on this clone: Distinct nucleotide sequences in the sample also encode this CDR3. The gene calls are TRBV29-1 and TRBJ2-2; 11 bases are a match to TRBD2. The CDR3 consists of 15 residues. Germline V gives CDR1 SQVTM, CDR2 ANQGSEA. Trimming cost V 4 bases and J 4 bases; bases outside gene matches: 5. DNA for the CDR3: TGCAGCGTTGCCAGGCTAGCGGGAGGCACCGGGGAGCTGTTTTTT. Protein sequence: CSVARLAGGTGELFF.

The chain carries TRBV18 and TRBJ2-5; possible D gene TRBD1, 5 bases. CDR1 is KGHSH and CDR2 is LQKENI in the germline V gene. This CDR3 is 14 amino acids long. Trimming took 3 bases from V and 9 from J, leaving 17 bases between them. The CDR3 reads CASSPPGAEGAQYF. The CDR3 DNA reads TGTGCCAGCTCACCCCCTGGTGCGGAAGGGGCCCAGTACTTC.

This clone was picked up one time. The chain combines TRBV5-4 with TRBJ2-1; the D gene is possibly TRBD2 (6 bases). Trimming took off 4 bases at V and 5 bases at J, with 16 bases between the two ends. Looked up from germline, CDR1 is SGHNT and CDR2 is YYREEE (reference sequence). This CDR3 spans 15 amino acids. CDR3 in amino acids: CASSRAGSLNNEQFF. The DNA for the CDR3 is TGTGCCAGCAGCCGGGCGGGATCCTTAAACAATGAGCAGTTCTTC.

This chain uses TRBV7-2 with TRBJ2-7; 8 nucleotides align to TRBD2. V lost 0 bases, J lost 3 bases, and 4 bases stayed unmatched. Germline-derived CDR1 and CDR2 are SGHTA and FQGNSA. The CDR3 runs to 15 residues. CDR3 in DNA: TGTGCCAGCAGCTTAGCGCTTAGCGGGGTCTACGAGCAGTACTTC. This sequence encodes CASSLALSGVYEQYF.

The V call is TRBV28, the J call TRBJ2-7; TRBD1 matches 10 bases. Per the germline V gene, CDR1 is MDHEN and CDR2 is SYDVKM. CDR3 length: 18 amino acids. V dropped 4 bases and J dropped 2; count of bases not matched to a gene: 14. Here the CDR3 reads CASSSTGTGDPRAYEQYF. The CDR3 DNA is TGTGCCAGCAGTTCAACCGGGACAGGGGATCCTAGGGCCTACGAGCAGTACTTC. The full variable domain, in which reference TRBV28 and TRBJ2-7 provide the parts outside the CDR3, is DVKVTQSSRYLVKRTGEKVFLECVQDMDHENMFWYRQDPGLGLRLIYFSYDVKMKEKGDIPEGYSVSREKKERFSLILESASTNQTSMYLCASSSTGTGDPRAYEQYFGPGTRLTVT.

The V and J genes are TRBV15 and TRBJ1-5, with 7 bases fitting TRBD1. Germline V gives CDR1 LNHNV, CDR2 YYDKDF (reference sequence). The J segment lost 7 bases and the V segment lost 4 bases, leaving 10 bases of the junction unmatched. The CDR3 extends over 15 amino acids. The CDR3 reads CATSTLQGPGQPQHF. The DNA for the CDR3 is TGTGCCACCAGCACCCTACAGGGGCCCGGACAGCCCCAGCATTTT.

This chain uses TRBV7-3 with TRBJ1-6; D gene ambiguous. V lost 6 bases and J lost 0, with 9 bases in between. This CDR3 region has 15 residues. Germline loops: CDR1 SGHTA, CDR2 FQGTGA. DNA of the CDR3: TGTGCCAGCAGTTCCCGCAGCTCCTATAATTCACCCCTCCACTTT. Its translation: CASSSRSSYNSPLHF.

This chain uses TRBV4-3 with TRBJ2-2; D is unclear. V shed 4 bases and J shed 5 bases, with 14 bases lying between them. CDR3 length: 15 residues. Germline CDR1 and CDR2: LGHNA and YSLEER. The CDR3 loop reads CASSLAGAVTGELFF. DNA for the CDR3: TGCGCCAGCAGCCTGGCCGGCGCGGTGACCGGGGAGCTGTTTTTT.

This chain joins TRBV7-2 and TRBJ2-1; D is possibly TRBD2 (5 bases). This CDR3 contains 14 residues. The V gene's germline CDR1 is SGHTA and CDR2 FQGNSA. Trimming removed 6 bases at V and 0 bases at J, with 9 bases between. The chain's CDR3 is CASRRGSSYNEQFF. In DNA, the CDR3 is TGTGCCAGCAGACGAGGGAGCTCCTACAATGAGCAGTTCTTC.

CDR3 protein: CASSEAAGGGAGELFF. The CDR3 DNA reads TGTGCCAGCAGTGAAGCAGCGGGGGGAGGAGCCGGGGAGCTGTTTTTT. The rearrangement joins TRBV6-1 to TRBJ2-2, with TRBD2 identical over 9 bases. The CDR3 runs to 16 residues. Germline V gene data show CDR1 as MNHNS and CDR2 as SASEGT. V lost 0 bases and J lost 6; bases outside the gene matches: 5.

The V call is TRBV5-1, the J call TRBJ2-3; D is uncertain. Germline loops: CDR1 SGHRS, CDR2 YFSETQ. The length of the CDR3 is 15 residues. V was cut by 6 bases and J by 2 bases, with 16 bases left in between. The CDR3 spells CASTAAGATTDTQYF. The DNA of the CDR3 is TGCGCCAGCACCGCAGCTGGAGCAACCACAGATACGCAGTATTTT. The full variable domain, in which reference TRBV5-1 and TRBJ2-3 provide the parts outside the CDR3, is KAGVTQTPRYLIKTRGQQVTLSCSPISGHRSVSWYQQTPGQGLQFLFEYFSETQRNKGNFPGRFSGRQFSNSRSEMNVSTLELGDSALYLCASTAAGATTDTQYFGPGTRLTVL.

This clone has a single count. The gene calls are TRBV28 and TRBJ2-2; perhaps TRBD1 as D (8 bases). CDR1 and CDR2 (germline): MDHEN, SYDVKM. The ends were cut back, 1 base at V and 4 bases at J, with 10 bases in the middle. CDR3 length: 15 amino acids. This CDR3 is CASSLYRGGTGELFF. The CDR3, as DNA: TGTGCCAGCAGTTTATACAGGGGGGGCACCGGGGAGCTGTTTTTT.

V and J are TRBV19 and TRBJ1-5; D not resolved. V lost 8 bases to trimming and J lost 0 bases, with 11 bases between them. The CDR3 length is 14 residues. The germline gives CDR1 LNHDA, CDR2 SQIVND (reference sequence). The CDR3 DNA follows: TGTGCCAGTTCCGACACCGATAGCAATCAGCCCCAGCATTTT. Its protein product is CASSDTDSNQPQHF.

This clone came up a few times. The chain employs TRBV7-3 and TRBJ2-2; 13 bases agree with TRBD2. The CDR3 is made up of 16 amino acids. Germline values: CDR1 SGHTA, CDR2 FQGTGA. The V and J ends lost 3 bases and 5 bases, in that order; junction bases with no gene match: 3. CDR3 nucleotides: TGTGCCAGCAGCTTCGGACTAGCGGGGGTAACCGGGGAGCTGTTTTTT. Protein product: CASSFGLAGVTGELFF.

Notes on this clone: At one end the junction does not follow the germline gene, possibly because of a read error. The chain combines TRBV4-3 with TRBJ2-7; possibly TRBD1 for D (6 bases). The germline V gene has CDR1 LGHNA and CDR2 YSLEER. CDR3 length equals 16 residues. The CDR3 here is CASSQDLRGTSYEQYF. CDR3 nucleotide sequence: TGCGCTAGCAGCCAAGATTTGAGGGGGACCTCCTACGAGCAGTACTTC.